The present T cell receptor (beta chain) was sequenced within a study of Tregs in tolerant kidney transplant recipients. Assay: immunoSEQ multiplex PCR; the TCRdb copy retains only in-frame clones and omits some. The data contain approximately 16,000 clones, about four fifths of them singletons. CD4+CD25+CD127- Tregs, CD4+CD25- non-Tregs, CD4 and CD8 cells were sorted. Whole-study findings and limits: Changing PCR primers prevented nucleotide comparison between some patients' samples. Donor-specific Treg expansion exceeded global Treg expansion in tolerant patients, suggesting antigen drive. Findings come from small patient numbers and require larger validation.

Per germline, CDR1 SEHNR and CDR2 FQNEAQ (reference sequence). CDR3 length equals 14 residues. The V and J ends lost 3 bases and 4 bases respectively, with 12 bases between them. In the case of this clone: The antigen is unknown.

Specimen: Tregs from blood, collected before the transplant. This sequence was found in a human donor who received a combined kidney and bone marrow transplant. The chain employs TRBV7-9 and TRBJ1-2; a possible D gene is TRBD1 (6 bases). The DNA of the CDR3 is TGTGCCAGCAGCTTCTGGACAGATCTCTATGGCTACACCTTC. Translating gives CASSFWTDLYGYTF.